Following are 23 T cell receptor beta chains from one sample sequenced in a study of CD8+ T cells in alopecia areata. Sorting relied on CD4, CD8alpha, NKG2D, NKG2ACE and other markers applied to pooled cutaneous lymph node cells. RNA extraction was followed by reverse transcription into cDNA, which acted as the sequencing template. Sequencing was performed with immunoSEQ multiplex PCR; in TCRdb, only in-frame clones are kept and a portion is missing. Observed in the sample are 200,000 to 300,000 clones, none of them singletons. Sequencing was carried out using CD4+ T cells sorted from a lymph node. Source of these receptors: a C3H/HeJ mouse with alopecia areata. The mouse line has the MHC haplotype H2-k.

Only a few counts were recorded for this clone. Since a much larger clone is just one base distant, this may be a read error. Mouse gene names apply. The read ends 4 residues shy of where the CDR3 ends; the end is completed using the germline J gene. The chain couples TRBV5 to TRBJ1-2; tentative D call: TRBD1 (5 bases). Germline values: CDR1 LGHNA, CDR2 YNLKQL (reference sequence). The CDR3 is 13 residues long. Trimming took off 4 bases at V and 0 bases at J, with 6 bases between the two ends. The CDR3 DNA, read in part, is TGTGCCAGCAGCCGGACAACAAACTCC. Encoded protein: CASSRTTNS. The entire CDR3 protein reads CASSRTTNSDYTF.

This clone turned up a few times. All gene names here are mouse names. The read halts 4 residues ahead of the CDR3 end, with the missing end drawn from the germline J gene. The chain carries TRBV5 and TRBJ2-5; D call uncertain. The V end was cut by 0 bases, the J end by 0 bases, with 7 bases between. The CDR3 has 15 residues. The germline V gene encodes CDR1 LGHNA and CDR2 YNLKQL (reference sequence). CDR3 region: CASSQEAANQDTQYF. Partial CDR3 DNA: TGTGCCAGCAGCCAAGAAGCAGCAAACCAAGAC.

A word on this clone: Gene names refer to mouse genes. The read is 4 residues too short to cover the CDR3 end, so that end is filled in from the germline J gene. The chain joins TRBV26 to TRBJ1-1, with 9 bases lining up with TRBD1. Germline CDR1 KGHPV, CDR2 FQNQEV (reference sequence). CDR3 length: 12 amino acids. V lost 10 bases, J lost 1 base, and 1 base stayed unmatched. The CDR3 DNA, read in part, is TGTGCCACGGGACAGGGGAACACA. Translation gives CATGQGNT. The whole CDR3 protein is CATGQGNTEVFF.

On this clone itself: Gene names refer to mouse genes. Sequencing ends 4 residues short of the CDR3 end; the germline J gene provides the rest. This chain connects TRBV13-2 to TRBJ2-1, with 10 bases lining up with TRBD1. The CDR3 has 14 residues. Germline values: CDR1 NNHNN, CDR2 SYGAGS (reference sequence). The V segment lost 5 bases and the J segment 6 bases; nucleotides outside the gene matches: 5. This CDR3 reads CASGGTGEGAEQFF. The sequenced part of the CDR3 DNA is TGTGCCAGCGGGGGGACAGGGGAGGGTGCT.

This clone occurred many times. Mouse gene names apply. The read finishes 4 residues shy of the CDR3 end, and the germline J gene is used to complete it. V usage is TRBV1 and J usage is TRBJ2-3; 8 bases are shared with TRBD1. This CDR3 has 13 residues. Germline CDR1 NSQYPW, CDR2 LRSPGD (reference sequence). V gave up 4 bases and J gave up 4 bases; unmatched junction bases: 1. The covered CDR3 bases are TGCACCTGCAGTGGGGACAGGCCAGAA. It yields the protein CTCSGDRPE. The entire CDR3 is CTCSGDRPETLYF.

Comment on this clone: The gene symbols are mouse symbols. The read ends 4 residues before the CDR3 terminus; that terminus is restored from the germline J gene. This chain joins TRBV13-1 and TRBJ1-2; 11 bases are shared with TRBD1. J lost 0 bases, V lost 4 bases, and 8 bases had no gene match. Germline lookup yields CDR1 NSHNY and CDR2 SYGAGN. The CDR3 consists of 17 residues. The DNA read from the CDR3 is TGTGCCAGCAGTCCGGTCCCGGGACAGGGGGCAAACTCC. Translation gives CASSPVPGQGANS. The whole CDR3 protein is CASSPVPGQGANSDYTF.

A word on this clone: The gene names here belong to mouse. The read terminates 4 residues ahead of where the CDR3 ends, so the germline J gene completes it. V is TRBV17 and J is TRBJ2-7; the match to TRBD1 covers 11 bases. V trimming: 3 bases; J trimming: 3 bases; junction bases outside the gene matches: 4. CDR3 length: 15 amino acids. In germline, CDR1 is MNHDT, CDR2 YYDKIL. CDR3 DNA (partial): TGTGCTAGCAGTAGTAGCGGGACAGGGGGCTAT. Residues: CASSSSGTGGY. In full, the CDR3 is CASSSSGTGGYEQYF. The full variable domain, its missing parts supplied by reference TRBV17 and TRBJ2-7, is DTTVKQNPRYKLARVGKPVNLICSQTMNHDTMYWYQKKPNQAPKLLLFYYDKILNREADTFEKFQSSRPNNSFCSLYIGSAGLEYSAMYLCASSSSGTGGYEQYFGPGTRLTVL.

This clone came up a few times. Mouse names are used for the genes. The sequenced fragment ends 4 residues before the CDR3 boundary, so the rest is inferred from the germline J gene. V and J are TRBV13-3 and TRBJ2-1, with 8 bases matching TRBD1. The V segment lost 3 bases and the J segment 5 bases; nucleotides outside the gene matches: 4. The CDR3 extends over 14 amino acids. Per germline, CDR1 NNHDY and CDR2 SYVADS. The CDR3 protein is CASSAADRDAEQFF. The sequenced CDR3 bases are TGTGCCAGCAGTGCCGCGGACAGGGATGCT.

In the case of this clone: Gene names are mouse gene names. With the read ending 4 residues before the CDR3 end, the germline J gene is used to fill in that end. The sample contains more than one DNA sequence encoding this CDR3. The V and J genes are TRBV19 and TRBJ2-3, with D maybe TRBD1 (6 bases). Trimming removed 6 bases at V and 1 base at J, with 9 bases between. Per germline, CDR1 FNHDT and CDR2 SITEND (reference sequence). The CDR3 runs 13 residues. This CDR3 reads CASTRQGAETLYF. The CDR3 bases that were read are TGTGCCAGCACAAGACAGGGTGCAGAA.

This clone was detected only a few times. The gene names here belong to mouse. The read comes to an end 4 residues before the CDR3 does, leaving the germline J gene to fill in the end. Other DNA sequences from this sample encode an identical CDR3 as well. This rearrangement joins TRBV13-1 to TRBJ2-2; TRBD1 agrees at 7 bases. CDR3 size: 14 residues. Germline CDR1 NSHNY, CDR2 SYGAGN. V gave up 3 bases and J gave up 3 bases; unmatched junction bases: 2. The sequenced CDR3 bases are TGTGCCAGCAGTGGTCAGGGGGACACCGGG. It specifies CASSGQGDTG. The full CDR3 reads CASSGQGDTGQLYF.

This clone was observed a handful of times. The genes and germline here are from mouse. The sequenced fragment ends 4 residues before the CDR3 boundary, so the rest is inferred from the germline J gene. The same CDR3 is also encoded by other DNA sequences in this sample. The chain carries TRBV1 and TRBJ2-1, with 7 bases lining up with TRBD2. CDR1 and CDR2 (germline): NSQYPW, LRSPGD (reference sequence). CDR3 length: 15 residues. V lost 0 bases to trimming and J lost 4 bases; unmatched junction nucleotides: 3. The CDR3 DNA, read in part, is TGCACCTGCAGTGCAGATCTGGGGGATTATGCT. It encodes CTCSADLGDYA. The entire CDR3 sequence reads CTCSADLGDYAEQFF. Full variable domain (outside the CDR3, taken from reference TRBV1 and TRBJ2-1): VTLLEQNPRWRLVPRGQAVNLRCILKNSQYPWMSWYQQDLQKQLQWLFTLRSPGDKEVKSLPGADYLATRVTDTELRLQVANMSQGRTLYCTCSADLGDYAEQFFGPGTRLTVL.

As regards this clone: Gene names and germline match the mouse. The observed sequence ends 4 residues before the CDR3 terminus, with the missing tail filled in from the germline J gene. The rearrangement joins TRBV17 to TRBJ2-3; D is perhaps TRBD1 (5 bases). Germline CDR1 MNHDT, CDR2 YYDKIL. Trimming cost V 4 bases and J 3 bases, with 8 bases left between them. The CDR3 is made up of 13 amino acids. The CDR3 sequence is CASSKNRAETLYF. The CDR3 DNA, read in part, is TGTGCTAGCAGTAAGAACAGGGCAGAA.

This clone showed up just a few times. Gene and germline names: mouse. The sequenced part of the CDR3 DNA is TGTGCCAGCAGTGAGGGGACAGGGGGCGGTTTC. Translating it yields CASSEGTGGGF. The whole CDR3 is CASSEGTGGGFDYTF. The chain links TRBV13-1 to TRBJ1-2, with 12 bases matching TRBD1. The DNA ends 4 residues before the CDR3 does, and the rest of the CDR3 is filled in from the germline J gene. The CDR3 sequence is 15 residues long. Germline V gene data show CDR1 as NSHNY and CDR2 as SYGAGN.

This clone was picked up a small number of times. These gene names are mouse names. The observed sequence ends 4 residues before the CDR3 terminus, with the missing tail filled in from the germline J gene. V gene TRBV17 combines with J gene TRBJ2-5; 7 positions agree with TRBD1. Losses at the gene ends were 2 bases for V and 2 bases for J; bases not matched to a gene: 10. This CDR3 has 17 amino acids. CDR1 MNHDT and CDR2 YYDKIL come from the germline V gene. The covered CDR3 bases are TGTGCTAGCAGTAGATGGGCCGACAGGGCGGGCCAAGAC. Encoded protein: CASSRWADRAGQD. The full CDR3 reads CASSRWADRAGQDTQYF.

This clone has only a few counts. Mouse gene names and germline throughout. The read comes to an end 4 residues before the CDR3 does, leaving the germline J gene to fill in the end. The chain uses TRBV1 and TRBJ2-5; D might be TRBD2 (6 bases). This CDR3 contains 15 residues. Germline loops: CDR1 NSQYPW, CDR2 LRSPGD (reference sequence). Trimming removed 3 bases at V and 3 bases at J, with 13 bases between. The CDR3 protein is CTCSAPPGLQDTQYF. Partial CDR3 DNA: TGCACCTGCAGTGCCCCCCCGGGACTTCAAGAC.

This clone was counted only a few times. The genes are named according to mouse. Sequencing ends 4 residues short of the CDR3 end; the germline J gene provides the rest. The chain is built from TRBV17 and TRBJ2-7; a weak D match, TRBD2 (6 bases). Germline values: CDR1 MNHDT, CDR2 YYDKIL. This CDR3 has 12 amino acids. The part of the CDR3 DNA that was read is TGTGCTAGCAGTCAACTGGGATAT. Its translation: CASSQLGY. The whole CDR3 region reads CASSQLGYEQYF.

This clone was seen a handful of times. The genes and germline here are from mouse. The CDR3 end is not reached by the read, which stops 4 residues before it; the germline J gene fills it in. V gene TRBV19 combines with J gene TRBJ1-1; 10 positions match TRBD1. CDR3 length equals 16 residues. V shed 0 bases, J shed 3 bases, and the junction held 5 bases outside the gene matches. Germline V CDR1 and CDR2: FNHDT, SITEND (reference sequence). The sequenced part of the CDR3 DNA is TGTGCCAGCAGTATAGTGGACAGGGGGTCGGACACA. The encoded protein is CASSIVDRGSDT. The complete CDR3 protein is CASSIVDRGSDTEVFF.

This clone was detected only a few times. Gene names and germline match the mouse. The DNA ends 3 residues before the CDR3 does, and the rest of the CDR3 is filled in from the germline J gene. Other nucleotide sequences from this sample produce the same CDR3. This chain links TRBV1 with TRBJ1-6; TRBD1 is a possible D gene (5 bases). TRBJ1-6 is assigned to the ORF class and has an uncertain function. The germline V gene encodes CDR1 NSQYPW and CDR2 LRSPGD (reference sequence). CDR3 size: 16 residues. Trimming pared 0 bases from V and 3 bases from J, leaving 9 bases between. The CDR3 is CTCSADRQGYNSPLYF. The sequenced CDR3 bases are TGCACCTGCAGTGCAGATCGCCAGGGCTATAATTCGCCC.

On this clone itself: Mouse germline and gene names are used. The CDR3 end lies 4 residues beyond the end of the read and is filled in from the germline J gene. The chain has TRBV19 and TRBJ2-3, with 10 bases lining up with TRBD2. The CDR3 contains 15 residues. CDR1 and CDR2 (germline): FNHDT, SITEND (reference sequence). V lost 4 bases, J lost 0 bases, and 2 bases stayed unmatched. The CDR3 bases that were read are TGTGCCAGCAGTTGGGACTGGGGAAGTGCAGAA. Protein product: CASSWDWGSAE. The full CDR3 sequence reads CASSWDWGSAETLYF.

This clone came up a few times. Any gene name here is a mouse gene name. The read finishes 4 residues shy of the CDR3 end, and the germline J gene is used to complete it. The chain couples TRBV31 to TRBJ1-1, with TRBD1 matching 8 bases. The CDR3 is 14 residues long. In germline, CDR1 is GKSSPN, CDR2 SITVG. The V segment lost 3 bases and the J segment 0 bases; nucleotides outside the gene matches: 3. This CDR3 reads CAWRVTGANTEVFF. Incomplete CDR3 DNA: TGTGCCTGGAGGGTGACAGGGGCAAACACA.

This clone showed up just a few times. The genes and germline here are from mouse. The CDR3 here is CARGESDYTF. CDR3 DNA (partial): TGTGCCAGAGGGGAATCC. The chain recombines TRBV15 with TRBJ1-2; TRBD1 might be the D (5 bases). The sequence runs out 4 residues before the end of the CDR3; the remainder is reconstructed from the germline J gene. CDR3 length: 10 amino acids. CDR1 and CDR2 from the germline V gene are SGHND and FRSKSL.

Notes on this clone: Gene names and germline refer to mouse. The observed sequence ends 4 residues before the CDR3 terminus, with the missing tail filled in from the germline J gene. The rearrangement links TRBV5 to TRBJ2-3; tentative D call: TRBD1 (6 bases). The CDR3 loop spans 16 amino acids. The germline V gene has CDR1 LGHNA and CDR2 YNLKQL (reference sequence). V lost 6 bases to trimming and J lost 0 bases, with 16 bases between them. The CDR3 protein is CASSQTGTHSAETLYF. CDR3 bases read: TGTGCCAGCAGTCAAACCGGGACACATAGTGCAGAA.

This clone was observed a handful of times. Gene names follow the mouse nomenclature. From the germline J gene comes the end of the CDR3, since the read stops 4 residues before it. The chain uses TRBV17 and TRBJ1-1, with 8 bases fitting TRBD1. The CDR3 loop spans 12 amino acids. V dropped 8 bases and J dropped 4; count of bases not matched to a gene: 3. Germline lookup yields CDR1 MNHDT and CDR2 YYDKIL. CDR3 DNA (partial): TGTGCTAGCGGACAGGGAGGCACA. Protein product: CASGQGGT. The whole CDR3 protein reads CASGQGGTEVFF.